The present T cell receptor (beta chain) was sequenced within a study of metastatic and nonmetastatic thyroid tumors. CDR3 size: 16 residues. CDR1 and CDR2 (germline): LNHDA, SQIVND (reference sequence). After removal of 7 bases from V and 2 bases from J, the junction contained 10 bases not matched to a gene. No patient received treatment before thyroid surgery. Through MiXCR, TCRdb re-clonotyped the PCR reads. Of 15,000 to 20,000 clones listed, roughly a fifth are singletons. Material: tumor tissue. The TCR comes from a female donor with papillary thyroid cancer or a benign thyroid nodule (not recorded which). Some clones in this sample may be carry-over from other donors' samples. The chain has TRBV19 and TRBJ2-3; 9 bases are shared with TRBD2. The DNA of the CDR3 is TGTGCCAGTATTACTTTAGCGGGAGACAACACAGATACGCAGTATTTT. Residues: CASITLAGDNTDTQYF.